The 31 T cell receptor beta chains reported below all come from one sample, sequenced in a study of PD-1 blockade in classical Hodgkin lymphoma (dated by TCRdb to 2019 to 2021). The time point label, as the study defines it: cycle 2 day 1 (C2D1) of nivolumab. Every trial patient had relapsed after autologous stem cell transplantation, and cohorts A, B and C differed in prior brentuximab vedotin exposure. The library was made by the immunoSEQ multiplex PCR assay. The immuneACCESS repertoire file appears here via TCRdb, limited to in-frame rearrangements. These files lack a portion of the clones; in checked studies, under half of the deficit traces to unresolved V genes, and the cause of the others is not known. The sample table holds over 25,000 clones, of which roughly four fifths were seen once. The ten largest clones take up roughly 10% of the sample. The sample consisted of peripheral blood mononuclear cells (PBMCs), taken before the second cycle of nivolumab. The receptors stem from a human donor with classical Hodgkin lymphoma.

The chain links TRBV7-8 to TRBJ1-4; 7 nucleotides agree with TRBD1. The CDR3 is made up of 14 amino acids. CDR1 SGHVS and CDR2 FQNEAQ come from the germline V gene. V was clipped by 4 bases and J by 1 base; unmatched bases: 0. For the CDR3, the DNA is TGTGCCAGCAGCTCAGGGGGAACTAATGAAAAACTGTTTTTT. This gives the protein CASSSGGTNEKLFF.

This clone was counted only a few times. The chain links TRBV6-6 to TRBJ1-5; a weak D match, TRBD1 (6 bases). CDR3 length: 14 residues. V was cut by 5 bases and J by 3 bases, with 11 bases left in between. The V gene's germline CDR1 is MNHNY and CDR2 SVGAGI (reference sequence). This chain's CDR3 is CASSTGKTNQPQHF. CDR3 coding DNA: TGTGCCAGCAGTACAGGGAAAACCAATCAGCCCCAGCATTTT.

This chain connects TRBV10-3 to TRBJ2-6; D unresolved. The V gene's germline CDR1 is ENHRY and CDR2 SYGVKD. V lost 5 bases, J lost 5 bases, and 16 bases lay in between. The CDR3 has 16 residues. CDR3 coding DNA: TGTGCCATCAGTACATTCTACTGTAGTCGGGCCAACGTCCTGACTTTC. Translated, it gives CAISTFYCSRANVLTF.

CDR3 sequence reads: CASSPINQPQHF. The CDR3 DNA follows: TGTGCCAGCAGTCCGATAAATCAGCCCCAGCATTTT. This rearrangement joins TRBV28 to TRBJ1-5; D is undetermined. Germline CDR1 and CDR2: MDHEN and SYDVKM. V lost 5 bases and J lost 4, with 6 bases in between. The CDR3 sequence is 12 residues long.

The CDR3 nucleotides read TGTGCCTGGACCCGGGGGGCCTCGGCCAAAAATTCACCCCTCCACTTT. This translates into CAWTRGASAKNSPLHF. V is TRBV30 and J is TRBJ1-6; TRBD1 might be the D (6 bases). The CDR3 is 16 amino acids. Germline-derived CDR1 and CDR2 are GTSNPN and SVGIG (reference sequence). Trimming took 4 bases from V and 7 from J, leaving 20 bases between them.

This chain joins TRBV27 and TRBJ2-2, with a tentative D call TRBD1 (6 bases). Per germline, CDR1 MNHEY and CDR2 SMNVEV (reference sequence). V lost 2 bases and J 5 bases, leaving 15 bases between the germline ends. The CDR3 sequence is 16 residues long. Here the CDR3 DNA reads TGTGCCAGCAGTTTAATTGGTGGACAGTTGACCGGGGAGCTGTTTTTT. It translates to CASSLIGGQLTGELFF.

This clone is a singleton in its sample. As DNA, the CDR3 is TGTGCCAGCTCTAAGCCTGTACTCTACGAGCAGTACTTC. Its protein product is CASSKPVLYEQYF. V usage is TRBV7-2 and J usage is TRBJ2-7, with unresolved D. Trimming stripped 8 bases from V and 3 bases from J, with 14 bases between. The CDR3 is made up of 13 amino acids. Germline V CDR1 and CDR2: SGHTA, FQGNSA. The variable domain in full, completed from reference TRBV7-2 and TRBJ2-7, reads GAGVSQSPSNKVTEKGKDVELRCDPISGHTALYWYRQSLGQGLEFLIYFQGNSAPDKSGLPSDRFSAERTGGSVSTLTIQRTQQEDSAVYLCASSKPVLYEQYFGPGTRLTVT.

This clone occurred once. The rearrangement joins TRBV28 to TRBJ2-2; D gene uncertain. The CDR3 totals 11 residues. Trimming shortened V by 3 bases and J by 7 bases, and 3 bases separated the two germline ends. Germline CDR1 and CDR2: MDHEN and SYDVKM. DNA for the CDR3: TGTGCCAGCAGTTTCATCGGGGAGCTGTTTTTT. This gives the protein CASSFIGELFF.

The genes are TRBV7-9 and TRBJ2-5, with D maybe TRBD2 (6 bases). This CDR3 is 14 amino acids long. CDR1 SEHNR and CDR2 FQNEAQ come from the germline V gene (reference sequence). The ends were cut back, 0 bases at V and 1 base at J, with 6 bases in the middle. CDR3 loop: CASSLAGGQETQYF. In DNA, the CDR3 is TGTGCCAGCAGCTTAGCGGGGGGCCAAGAGACCCAGTACTTC.

The chain couples TRBV9 to TRBJ1-4; no definite D call. V gave up 2 bases and J gave up 5 bases, with 16 bases separating them. The germline V gene has CDR1 SGDLS and CDR2 YYNGEE. The CDR3 covers 16 residues. The CDR3 nucleotides are TGTGCCAGCAGCGTCCGCCCGGTGGGCCCCAATGAAAAACTGTTTTTT. This gives the protein CASSVRPVGPNEKLFF.

The J gene is TRBJ2-2, the V gene TRBV28; D may be TRBD2 (6 bases). Trimming shortened V by 3 bases and J by 6 bases, and 17 bases separated the two germline ends. The CDR3 runs to 16 residues. CDR1 and CDR2 (germline): MDHEN, SYDVKM. The CDR3 loop is CASSFGEAVFAGELFF. The DNA of the CDR3 is TGTGCCAGCAGTTTTGGGGAGGCGGTCTTCGCCGGGGAGCTGTTTTTT. Supplemented by reference TRBV28 and TRBJ2-2, the full variable domain reads DVKVTQSSRYLVKRTGEKVFLECVQDMDHENMFWYRQDPGLGLRLIYFSYDVKMKEKGDIPEGYSVSREKKERFSLILESASTNQTSMYLCASSFGEAVFAGELFFGEGSRLTVL.

The chain uses TRBV6-4 and TRBJ2-7; 8 bases line up with TRBD1. CDR1 and CDR2 (germline): MRHNA, SNTAGT. The CDR3 has 15 amino acids. Trimming removed 4 bases from V and 4 bases from J; junction bases left unmatched: 9. CDR3 nucleotides: TGTGCCAGCAGTGCTTTCGGGACAGGAGCTTACGAGCAGTACTTC. Translating gives CASSAFGTGAYEQYF.

This chain joins TRBV4-3 and TRBJ2-6, with 8 bases that match TRBD2. The junction had 6 bases not matched to a gene; V was cut back by 4 bases and J by 10 bases. CDR3 length equals 14 residues. Germline V gene data show CDR1 as LGHNA and CDR2 as YSLEER. CDR3 region: CASSPGGVWNVLTF. The DNA for the CDR3 is TGCGCCAGCAGCCCGGGGGGGGTCTGGAACGTCCTGACTTTC.

The genes are TRBV4-3 and TRBJ2-5; 8 nucleotides match TRBD1. The CDR3 contains 14 residues. Looked up from germline, CDR1 is LGHNA and CDR2 is YSLEER. V shed 4 bases, J shed 5 bases, and the junction held 6 bases outside the gene matches. The CDR3 nucleotides are TGCGCCAGCAGCCCATACCGGGACAGGGAGACCCAGTACTTC. Translation: CASSPYRDRETQYF.

The chain couples TRBV9 to TRBJ2-2, with D uncertain. Trimming removed 4 bases at V and 2 bases at J, with 3 bases between. Germline V gene sequence: CDR1 SGDLS, CDR2 YYNGEE. This CDR3 comprises 12 residues. CDR3 in amino acids: CASSLNTGELFF. Written as DNA, the CDR3 is TGTGCCAGCAGCCTCAACACCGGGGAGCTGTTTTTT.

The chain carries TRBV7-3 and TRBJ2-3; 15 bases map to TRBD2. The CDR3 has 17 amino acids. Losses at the gene ends were 2 bases for V and 3 bases for J; bases not matched to a gene: 3. CDR1 is SGHTA, CDR2 FQGTGA, per germline. CDR3 sequence (DNA): TGTGCCAGCAGCTTACGGACTAGCGGGGGGGCGACAGATACGCAGTATTTT. It translates to CASSLRTSGGATDTQYF.

The V and J genes are TRBV10-2 and TRBJ1-3; 7 bases fit TRBD1. The CDR3 loop spans 14 amino acids. V gave up 0 bases and J gave up 4 bases; unmatched junction bases: 0. Germline CDR1 WSHSY, CDR2 SAAADI. The CDR3 DNA is TGCGCCAGCAGTGAGTCGGGACAGGGAAACACCATATATTTT. Its protein product is CASSESGQGNTIYF.

CDR3 DNA sequence: TGCGCCAGCAGCCAAGACCAGACCAGAAGCACAGATACGCAGTATTTT. This translates into CASSQDQTRSTDTQYF. This chain connects TRBV4-3 to TRBJ2-3; no clear D gene. Germline values: CDR1 LGHNA, CDR2 YSLEER. The CDR3 runs 16 residues. The V end was cut by 0 bases, the J end by 0 bases, with 10 bases between.

V is TRBV6-1 and J is TRBJ2-7; perhaps TRBD2 as D (5 bases). The CDR3 sequence is 14 residues long. V gave up 6 bases and J gave up 0 bases, with 12 bases separating them. Germline values: CDR1 MNHNS, CDR2 SASEGT. CDR3: CASRSDFSSYEQYF. The CDR3 DNA sequence: TGTGCCAGCAGATCGGACTTCTCCTCCTACGAGCAGTACTTC.

V is TRBV19 and J is TRBJ2-1; no reliable D call. The CDR3 sequence is 15 residues long. Germline V gene lookup returns CDR1 LNHDA and CDR2 SQIVND (reference sequence). V lost 5 bases and J 2 bases, leaving 13 bases between the germline ends. DNA of the CDR3: TGTGCCAGTAGTTCGGCCGCCGGCCCCTACAATGAGCAGTTCTTC. This codes for CASSSAAGPYNEQFF.

The chain uses TRBV28 and TRBJ2-7, with D possibly being TRBD2 (6 bases). CDR3 length equals 15 residues. V was trimmed by 5 bases and J by 7 bases, leaving 21 bases between them. Germline CDR1 MDHEN, CDR2 SYDVKM. The CDR3 spells CASSPAGSWGREQYF. As DNA, the CDR3 is TGTGCCAGCAGTCCCGCGGGGTCCTGGGGAAGGGAGCAGTACTTC.

The rearrangement joins TRBV28 to TRBJ2-7; possibly TRBD1 for D (5 bases). This CDR3 is 17 amino acids long. Trimming took 3 bases from V and 5 from J, leaving 23 bases between them. CDR1 and CDR2 (germline): MDHEN, SYDVKM. The CDR3 protein is CASSFPGTKGRKNEQYF. The CDR3, as DNA: TGTGCCAGCAGTTTTCCCGGTACGAAGGGGCGCAAGAACGAGCAGTACTTC.

This clone has only a few counts. The genes are TRBV6-5 and TRBJ1-5; 7 bases fit TRBD1. V dropped 5 bases and J dropped 11; count of bases not matched to a gene: 9. CDR1 and CDR2 (germline): MNHEY, SVGAGI. There are 13 residues in the CDR3. Here the CDR3 reads CASSESDRQAQHF. The CDR3, as DNA: TGTGCCAGCAGTGAATCGGACAGGCAGGCCCAGCATTTT.

The chain recombines TRBV2 with TRBJ2-7; D is perhaps TRBD2 (6 bases). Per the germline V gene, CDR1 is SNHLY and CDR2 is FYNNEI. The V and J ends lost 6 bases and 2 bases respectively, with 17 bases between them. The CDR3 runs 15 residues. The CDR3 region has the DNA TGTGCCAGCAGCAGTGGAGGGGCAGGGACCTACGAGCAGTACTTC. Translating gives CASSSGGAGTYEQYF.

This chain joins TRBV9 and TRBJ2-3; no reliable D call. The germline gives CDR1 SGDLS, CDR2 YYNGEE. The CDR3 contains 14 residues. V lost 4 bases and J lost 3, with 12 bases in between. The CDR3 spells CASSPTPGTDTQYF. The CDR3 nucleotides read TGTGCCAGCAGCCCCACCCCCGGGACAGATACGCAGTATTTT.

The CDR3 DNA follows: TGCGCCAGCAGCCCCAGACAGGGGGGCTATGGCTACACCTTC. It translates to CASSPRQGGYGYTF. This chain uses TRBV4-3 with TRBJ1-2, with 9 bases fitting TRBD1. Germline V lookup: CDR1 LGHNA, CDR2 YSLEER. Unmatched junction bases numbered 4, after V lost 4 bases and J lost 4 bases. CDR3 length: 14 residues.

The rearrangement links TRBV7-9 to TRBJ2-1, with TRBD1 matching 9 bases. This CDR3 has 17 amino acids. Germline CDR1 SEHNR, CDR2 FQNEAQ (reference sequence). Unmatched junction bases numbered 11, after V lost 4 bases and J lost 4 bases. The CDR3 sequence: CASSSRTGARGYNEQFF. CDR3 bases: TGTGCCAGCAGCTCCCGGACAGGGGCTAGAGGGTACAATGAGCAGTTCTTC.

The chain is built from TRBV6-5 and TRBJ2-7, with D possibly being TRBD1 (5 bases). The ends were cut back, 6 bases at V and 4 bases at J, with 19 bases in the middle. Germline V CDR1 and CDR2: MNHEY, SVGAGI. There are 15 residues in the CDR3. The CDR3 spells CASSLDTSGIYEQYF. The CDR3 DNA reads as TGTGCCAGCAGCCTAGACACTTCAGGGATTTACGAGCAGTACTTC.

The rearrangement links TRBV28 to TRBJ1-1, with no clear D. The CDR3 is 13 residues long. Looked up from germline, CDR1 is MDHEN and CDR2 is SYDVKM. V was cut by 10 bases and J by 1 base, with 13 bases left in between. CDR3 nucleotides: TGTGCCATCGTGGCCGAATGGAACACTGAAGCTTTCTTT. It translates to CAIVAEWNTEAFF.

The gene calls are TRBV7-2 and TRBJ2-1; 12 bases fit TRBD2. J gave up 6 bases and V 1 base, and 4 bases lay outside the gene matches. Germline lookup yields CDR1 SGHTA and CDR2 FQGNSA. This CDR3 is 16 amino acids long. This CDR3 reads CASSLGTSGAPNEQFF. The CDR3 nucleotides are TGTGCCAGCAGCTTAGGGACTAGCGGGGCCCCCAATGAGCAGTTCTTC.

The chain recombines TRBV7-6 with TRBJ2-4; perhaps D is TRBD1 or TRBD2 (5 bases each). The CDR3 is made up of 15 amino acids. The germline V and J ends were trimmed by 9 bases and 1 base, with 16 bases remaining between them. Germline-derived CDR1 and CDR2 are SGHVS and FNYEAQ. CDR3 in amino acids: CARSKGSGAKNIQYF. The DNA for the CDR3 is TGTGCCAGGTCAAAGGGGTCGGGGGCCAAAAACATTCAGTACTTC.